This T cell receptor (beta chain) stems from a study of T cells after yellow fever vaccination. Study-level results: Abundant bulk-derived clonotypes could contaminate FACS-sorted repertoires. The secondary response was weaker, and its peak arrived faster, on day 5 versus 15. Clonotypes shared by both compartments, CD4 and CD8, made up a small share.

About this clonotype: Its antigen is unidentified.

The 5'RACE template-switching step produced TCR cDNA and added a universal primer site and UMIs. TCRdb reprocessed the 5' RACE reads via MiXCR and lists one record per CDR3 protein. The sample yields tens of thousands of distinct CDR3 sequences, roughly 6.9% seen once. The germline V gene encodes CDR1 SGHNT and CDR2 YYREEE (reference sequence). The CDR3 sequence is 14 residues long. The V end lost 3 bases, the J end lost 3 bases, and 10 bases lay between the germline ends. The chain combines TRBV5-4 with TRBJ2-4; D gene unclear. This receptor was obtained from a young man who received the YFV17D yellow fever vaccine. Specimen: CD8+ T cells sorted from PBMCs, collected on the day of the first yellow fever vaccination. The chain's CDR3 is CASSSHQDKNIQYF. In DNA form, the CDR3 reads TGTGCCAGCAGCTCCCACCAGGACAAAAACATTCAGTACTTC.